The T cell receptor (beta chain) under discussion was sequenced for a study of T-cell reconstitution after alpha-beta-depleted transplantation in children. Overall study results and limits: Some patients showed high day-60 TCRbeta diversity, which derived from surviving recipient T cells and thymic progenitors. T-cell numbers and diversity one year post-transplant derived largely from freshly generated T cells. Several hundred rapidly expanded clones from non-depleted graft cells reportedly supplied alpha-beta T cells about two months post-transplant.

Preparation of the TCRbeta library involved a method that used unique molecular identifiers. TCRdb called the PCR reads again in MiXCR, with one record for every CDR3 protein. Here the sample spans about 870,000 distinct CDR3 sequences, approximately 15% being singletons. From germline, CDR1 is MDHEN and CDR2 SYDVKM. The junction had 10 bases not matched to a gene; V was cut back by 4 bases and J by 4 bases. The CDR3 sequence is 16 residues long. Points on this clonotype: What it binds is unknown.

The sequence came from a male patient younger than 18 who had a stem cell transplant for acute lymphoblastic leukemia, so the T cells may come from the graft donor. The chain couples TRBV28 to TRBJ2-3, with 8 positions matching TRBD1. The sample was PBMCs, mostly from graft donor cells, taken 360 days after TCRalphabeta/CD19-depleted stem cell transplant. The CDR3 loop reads CASSSYGQGKSDTQYF. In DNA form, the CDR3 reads TGTGCCAGCAGTTCGTACGGACAGGGAAAATCAGATACGCAGTATTTT.